The clone carrying this TCR beta chain showed up just a few times. At the DNA level, this CDR3 is encoded by other sequences in the same sample as well. This CDR3 contains 13 residues. Trimming cost V 2 bases and J 4 bases, with 7 bases left between them. CDR1 is SGHNT and CDR2 is YYREEE in the germline V gene (reference sequence). Sequencing was performed with immunoSEQ multiplex PCR; in TCRdb, only in-frame clones are kept and a portion is missing. The data show hundreds of thousands of clones, with around nine tenths seen just once and over 0.008% held by the top ten. This sample stems from a study of shared T cell receptors in the human thymus. These data were also filed under a second study, of human thymus T cells. Turning to that study: Related work showed strongly overlapping thymic repertoires across unrelated individuals.

The clonotype originates from a boy in the first two years of life with a congenital heart defect. J is TRBJ2-1 and V is TRBV5-4; D gene unclear. Sequencing used thymocytes. This chain's CDR3 is CASSFAGYNEQFF. The CDR3 coding sequence is TGTGCCAGCAGCTTCGCCGGGTACAATGAGCAGTTCTTC.